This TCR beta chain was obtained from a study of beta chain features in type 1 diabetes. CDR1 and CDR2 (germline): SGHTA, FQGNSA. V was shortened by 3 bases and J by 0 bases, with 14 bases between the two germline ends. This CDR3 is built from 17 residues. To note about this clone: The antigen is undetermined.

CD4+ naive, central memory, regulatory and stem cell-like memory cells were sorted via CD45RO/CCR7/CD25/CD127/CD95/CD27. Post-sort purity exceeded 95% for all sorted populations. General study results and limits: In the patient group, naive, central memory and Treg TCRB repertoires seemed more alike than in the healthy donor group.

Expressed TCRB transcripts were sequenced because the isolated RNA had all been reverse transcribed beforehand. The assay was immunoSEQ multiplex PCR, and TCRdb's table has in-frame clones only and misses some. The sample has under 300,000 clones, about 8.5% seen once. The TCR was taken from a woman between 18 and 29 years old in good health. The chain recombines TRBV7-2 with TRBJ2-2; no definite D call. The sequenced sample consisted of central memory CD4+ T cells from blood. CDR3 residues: CASSFPGFSTNTGELFF. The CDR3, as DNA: TGTGCCAGCAGCTTCCCCGGGTTCAGCACGAACACCGGGGAGCTGTTTTTT. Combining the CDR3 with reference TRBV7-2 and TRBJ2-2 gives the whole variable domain GAGVSQSPSNKVTEKGKDVELRCDPISGHTALYWYRQSLGQGLEFLIYFQGNSAPDKSGLPSDRFSAERTGGSVSTLTIQRTQQEDSAVYLCASSFPGFSTNTGELFFGEGSRLTVL.